This T cell receptor beta chain is from a study of T cells in localized non-small cell lung cancer. General study findings and limits: Multi-region tumor sequencing was not done, so intratumor heterogeneity could not be excluded. A higher density of T cells in blood coincided with extended overall survival. Detection in adjacent lung was observed for a median 57 of the top 100 tumor clones.

The germline V gene encodes CDR1 SGHVS and CDR2 FQNEAQ. This CDR3 is built from 16 residues. Trimming stripped 4 bases from V and 8 bases from J, with 21 bases between. This clone was picked up one time. Antigen: not known. Method: immunoSEQ multiplex PCR; TCRdb's copy keeps in-frame clones and lacks some. The sample includes roughly 40,000 clones, 81% of them seen just once. The sequence was obtained from a male donor aged 60 or over with stage II lung adenocarcinoma. The V gene is TRBV7-8, the J gene TRBJ2-1; unclear D gene. The sample consisted of peripheral blood mononuclear cells, taken before any cancer treatment. CDR3 in amino acids: CASSYYGLTVDDEQFF. In nucleotides, the CDR3 is TGTGCCAGCAGCTATTATGGGTTGACGGTTGACGATGAGCAGTTCTTC.